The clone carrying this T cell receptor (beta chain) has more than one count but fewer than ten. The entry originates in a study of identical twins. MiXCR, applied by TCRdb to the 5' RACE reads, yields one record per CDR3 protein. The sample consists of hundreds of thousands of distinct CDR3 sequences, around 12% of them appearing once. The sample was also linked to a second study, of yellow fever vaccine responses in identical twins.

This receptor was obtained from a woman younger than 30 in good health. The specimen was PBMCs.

The CDR3 sequence: CASSEYKEDTQYF. For the CDR3, the DNA is TGTGCCAGCAGTGAATATAAGGAAGATACGCAGTATTTT. V and J are TRBV25-1 and TRBJ2-3, with D hard to call. CDR3 length equals 13 residues. V was pared by 0 bases and J by 5 bases, with 6 bases between. Per the germline V gene, CDR1 is MGHDK and CDR2 is SYGVNS.